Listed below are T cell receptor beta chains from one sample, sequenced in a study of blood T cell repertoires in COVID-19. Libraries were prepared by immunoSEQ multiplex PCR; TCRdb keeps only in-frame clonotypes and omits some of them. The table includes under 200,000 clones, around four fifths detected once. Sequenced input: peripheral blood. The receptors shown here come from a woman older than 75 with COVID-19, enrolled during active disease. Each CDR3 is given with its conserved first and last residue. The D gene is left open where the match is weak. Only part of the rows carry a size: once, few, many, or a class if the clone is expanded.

CDR3 protein: CASLLGRMNTEAFF; CDR3 DNA: TGTGCCAGCTTGTTGGGCCGGATGAACACTGAAGCTTTCTTT; V gene: TRBV6-5; D gene: .; clone size: few; J gene: TRBJ1-1
CDR3 protein: CASSLVSGTSYNEQFF; CDR3 DNA: TGTGCCAGCAGCTTAGTGAGCGGTACCTCCTACAATGAGCAGTTCTTC; V gene: TRBV11-2; D gene: .; clone size: .; J gene: TRBJ2-1
CDR3 protein: CASSSVGGAEQYF; CDR3 DNA: TGTGCCAGCAGCTCAGTTGGAGGGGCGGAGCAGTACTTC; V gene: TRBV3-1/TRBV3-2; D gene: .; clone size: .; J gene: TRBJ2-7
CDR3 protein: CASRRQGSTDTQYF; CDR3 DNA: TGTGCCAGTAGGAGACAGGGGTCCACAGATACGCAGTATTTT; V gene: TRBV19; D gene: TRBD1; clone size: .; J gene: TRBJ2-3
CDR3 protein: CASSLGPSGYEQYF; CDR3 DNA: TGTGCCAGCAGCCTGGGACCGTCGGGGTACGAGCAGTACTTC; V gene: TRBV5-6; D gene: .; clone size: .; J gene: TRBJ2-7
CDR3 protein: CATSRGGGSYNEQFF; CDR3 DNA: TGTGCCACCAGCAGAGGGGGGGGCTCCTACAATGAGCAGTTCTTC; V gene: TRBV15; D gene: TRBD2; clone size: .; J gene: TRBJ2-1
CDR3 protein: CANKGQPNYGYTF; CDR3 DNA: TGTGCCAACAAGGGACAGCCTAACTATGGCTACACCTTC; V gene: TRBV2; D gene: TRBD1; clone size: .; J gene: TRBJ1-2
CDR3 protein: CASSPLGRLSYNEQFF; CDR3 DNA: TGCGCCAGCAGCCCCCTCGGCAGGCTCTCCTACAATGAGCAGTTCTTC; V gene: TRBV4-1; D gene: .; clone size: .; J gene: TRBJ2-1
CDR3 protein: CASSPGQRETQYF; CDR3 DNA: TGTGCCAGCAGCCCGGGACAGCGAGAGACCCAGTACTTC; V gene: TRBV11-1; D gene: TRBD1; clone size: .; J gene: TRBJ2-5
CDR3 protein: CASSLSVGAGAETQYF; CDR3 DNA: TGCGCCAGCAGCTTGTCAGTTGGGGCTGGGGCTGAGACCCAGTACTTC; V gene: TRBV5-1; D gene: .; clone size: .; J gene: TRBJ2-5
CDR3 protein: CASSAGQGVNQPQHF; CDR3 DNA: TGTGCCAGCAGCGCAGGACAGGGCGTCAATCAGCCCCAGCATTTT; V gene: TRBV9; D gene: TRBD1; clone size: .; J gene: TRBJ1-5
CDR3 protein: CASSLAGTGAYEQYF; CDR3 DNA: TGTGCCAGCAGCTTAGCCGGGACAGGCGCCTACGAGCAGTACTTC; V gene: TRBV11-1; D gene: TRBD1; clone size: .; J gene: TRBJ2-7
CDR3 protein: CASSRGQGEKLFF; CDR3 DNA: TGTGCCAGTAGCAGAGGACAGGGTGAAAAACTGTTTTTT; V gene: TRBV19; D gene: TRBD1; clone size: .; J gene: TRBJ1-4
CDR3 protein: CASSPWGAGSNEKLFF; CDR3 DNA: TGTGCCAGCAGTCCGTGGGGAGCCGGGAGTAATGAAAAACTGTTTTTT; V gene: TRBV3-1/TRBV3-2; D gene: .; clone size: .; J gene: TRBJ1-4
CDR3 protein: CASSLAWGPQGAAAQYNEQFF; CDR3 DNA: TGTGCCAGCAGCTTAGCGTGGGGTCCCCAGGGGGCAGCTGCACAGTACAATGAGCAGTTCTTC; V gene: TRBV7-2; D gene: TRBD1; clone size: .; J gene: TRBJ2-1
CDR3 protein: CASSSRGWVEKLFF; CDR3 DNA: TGTGCCAGCAGCTCGCGGGGATGGGTTGAAAAACTGTTTTTT; V gene: TRBV7-3; D gene: .; clone size: .; J gene: TRBJ1-4
CDR3 protein: CASWGQGLSYEQYF; CDR3 DNA: TGTGCCAGCTGGGGACAGGGGCTCTCCTACGAACAGTACTTC; V gene: TRBV28; D gene: TRBD1; clone size: once; J gene: TRBJ2-7
CDR3 protein: CASSQPRGGGETQYF; CDR3 DNA: TGTGCCAGCAGCCAACCCCGTGGGGGCGGGGAGACCCAGTACTTC; V gene: TRBV3-1/TRBV3-2; D gene: .; clone size: .; J gene: TRBJ2-5
CDR3 protein: CASSPLGTGGRETQYF; CDR3 DNA: TGTGCCAGCAGCCCCCTCGGGACAGGGGGCAGGGAGACCCAGTACTTC; V gene: TRBV11-1; D gene: TRBD1; clone size: once; J gene: TRBJ2-5
CDR3 protein: CASSEGTRYSPLHF; CDR3 DNA: TGTGCCAGCAGTGAGGGGACACGCTATTCACCCCTCCACTTT; V gene: TRBV2; D gene: .; clone size: .; J gene: TRBJ1-6
CDR3 protein: CASSIMVGGTEAFF; CDR3 DNA: TGTGCCAGTAGTATTATGGTGGGGGGGACTGAAGCTTTCTTT; V gene: TRBV19; D gene: .; clone size: .; J gene: TRBJ1-1
CDR3 protein: CASSPSGGLLRTDTQYF; CDR3 DNA: TGTGCCAGCAGCCCGTCGGGGGGACTATTACGCACAGATACGCAGTATTTT; V gene: TRBV3-1/TRBV3-2; D gene: TRBD2; clone size: .; J gene: TRBJ2-3
CDR3 protein: CSVVLVTAQYF; CDR3 DNA: TGCAGCGTGGTACTAGTCACGGCCCAGTACTTC; V gene: TRBV29-1; D gene: .; clone size: .; J gene: TRBJ2-5
CDR3 protein: CASSQGDRYSPLHF; CDR3 DNA: TGCGCCAGCAGCCAGGGGGACAGATATTCACCCCTCCACTTT; V gene: TRBV5-1; D gene: TRBD1; clone size: .; J gene: TRBJ1-6
CDR3 protein: CASSFGSSGNTIYF; CDR3 DNA: TGTGCCAGCAGCTTCGGGAGCTCTGGAAACACCATATATTTT; V gene: TRBV7-3; D gene: .; clone size: .; J gene: TRBJ1-3
CDR3 protein: CATSRDSVQGSNYGYTF; CDR3 DNA: TGTGCCACCAGCAGAGATTCAGTTCAGGGGAGTAACTATGGCTACACCTTC; V gene: TRBV15; D gene: .; clone size: .; J gene: TRBJ1-2
CDR3 protein: CASSQAGGETQYF; CDR3 DNA: TGCGCCAGCAGCCAGGCGGGGGGAGAGACCCAGTACTTC; V gene: TRBV5-1; D gene: TRBD2; clone size: .; J gene: TRBJ2-5
CDR3 protein: CASSRDRQETQYF; CDR3 DNA: TGTGCCAGCAGCCGGGACAGACAAGAGACCCAGTACTTC; V gene: TRBV7-9; D gene: TRBD1; clone size: .; J gene: TRBJ2-5
CDR3 protein: CASSPTGGGTYEQYF; CDR3 DNA: TGTGCCAGCAGTCCCACGGGAGGGGGCACCTACGAGCAGTACTTC; V gene: TRBV28; D gene: .; clone size: .; J gene: TRBJ2-7
CDR3 protein: CASTPQGNYGYTF; CDR3 DNA: TGTGCCAGTACCCCACAGGGCAACTATGGCTACACCTTC; V gene: TRBV19; D gene: .; clone size: once; J gene: TRBJ1-2
CDR3 protein: CASSLTNGDGELFF; CDR3 DNA: TGTGCCAGCAGCTTAACGAACGGGGACGGGGAGCTGTTTTTT; V gene: TRBV7-3; D gene: .; clone size: once; J gene: TRBJ2-2
CDR3 protein: CASSLDRNEQYF; CDR3 DNA: TGTGCCAGCTCACTCGACAGAAACGAGCAGTACTTC; V gene: TRBV18; D gene: .; clone size: few; J gene: TRBJ2-7
CDR3 protein: CASSSPRTAPSSGANVLTF; CDR3 DNA: TGTGCCAGCAGTTCCCCCCGGACAGCTCCGAGCTCTGGGGCCAACGTCCTGACTTTC; V gene: TRBV28; D gene: .; clone size: .; J gene: TRBJ2-6
CDR3 protein: CASSLQREGDEQYF; CDR3 DNA: TGCGCCAGCAGCCTCCAGCGGGAGGGAGACGAGCAGTACTTC; V gene: TRBV5-1; D gene: TRBD2; clone size: .; J gene: TRBJ2-7
CDR3 protein: CASSQDYRGLYGYTF; CDR3 DNA: TGTGCCAGCAGCCAAGACTACAGGGGTTTATATGGCTACACCTTC; V gene: TRBV3-1/TRBV3-2; D gene: TRBD1; clone size: .; J gene: TRBJ1-2
CDR3 protein: CASRWGDRSYEQYF; CDR3 DNA: TGTGCCAGCCGCTGGGGGGACAGATCCTACGAGCAGTACTTC; V gene: TRBV7-2; D gene: .; clone size: once; J gene: TRBJ2-7
CDR3 protein: CASSPGGFSGELFF; CDR3 DNA: TGTGCCAGCAGCCCTGGAGGTTTTAGCGGGGAGCTGTTTTTT; V gene: TRBV3-1/TRBV3-2; D gene: .; clone size: few; J gene: TRBJ2-2
CDR3 protein: CAISPGQGGRETQYF; CDR3 DNA: TGTGCCATCAGCCCTGGACAGGGTGGACGGGAGACCCAGTACTTC; V gene: TRBV10-3; D gene: TRBD1; clone size: .; J gene: TRBJ2-5
CDR3 protein: CASSESAGNYGYTF; CDR3 DNA: TGTGCCAGCAGTGAATCGGCGGGTAACTATGGCTACACCTTC; V gene: TRBV2; D gene: .; clone size: .; J gene: TRBJ1-2
CDR3 protein: CATTQTTADYGYTF; CDR3 DNA: TGTGCCACCACACAAACAACAGCGGACTATGGCTACACCTTC; V gene: TRBV19; D gene: .; clone size: .; J gene: TRBJ1-2
CDR3 protein: CASSAPGTGDEKLFF; CDR3 DNA: TGTGCCAGCAGCGCCCCCGGGACAGGGGATGAAAAACTGTTTTTT; V gene: TRBV5-4; D gene: TRBD1; clone size: .; J gene: TRBJ1-4
CDR3 protein: CASSGTGKSQPQHF; CDR3 DNA: TGCGCCAGCAGCGGGACAGGGAAGAGTCAGCCCCAGCATTTT; V gene: TRBV4-1; D gene: TRBD1; clone size: .; J gene: TRBJ1-5
CDR3 protein: CASSQGGQGGMKLFF; CDR3 DNA: TGCGCCAGCAGCCAAGGCGGGCAGGGAGGTATGAAGCTGTTTTTT; V gene: TRBV4-1; D gene: .; clone size: .; J gene: TRBJ2-2
CDR3 protein: CASSLRTGVNTEAFF; CDR3 DNA: TGTGCCAGCAGCTTGAGGACAGGCGTGAACACTGAAGCTTTCTTT; V gene: TRBV5-4; D gene: TRBD1; clone size: .; J gene: TRBJ1-1
CDR3 protein: CASSPGQGSSGNTIYF; CDR3 DNA: TGTGCCAGCAGCCCAGGACAGGGCTCGTCAGGAAACACCATATATTTT; V gene: TRBV3-1/TRBV3-2; D gene: TRBD1; clone size: .; J gene: TRBJ1-3
CDR3 protein: CASHRDSLASF; CDR3 DNA: TGTGCCAGCCACCGGGACAGCCTCGCATCATTC; V gene: TRBV2; D gene: TRBD1; clone size: .; J gene: TRBJ2-7
CDR3 protein: CASSQRGGGRTDTQYF; CDR3 DNA: TGTGCCAGCAGCCAAAGGGGCGGGGGGCGCACAGATACGCAGTATTTT; V gene: TRBV4-2; D gene: TRBD2; clone size: .; J gene: TRBJ2-3
CDR3 protein: CASSPPGELFF; CDR3 DNA: TGTGCCAGCAGCCCCCCGGGGGAGCTGTTTTTT; V gene: TRBV6-2/TRBV6-3; D gene: .; clone size: .; J gene: TRBJ2-2
CDR3 protein: CASSQDRVISYEQYF; CDR3 DNA: TGTGCCAGCAGCCAGGACAGGGTGATCTCCTACGAGCAGTACTTC; V gene: TRBV6-5; D gene: TRBD1; clone size: many; J gene: TRBJ2-7
CDR3 protein: CASSNRGTGLFF; CDR3 DNA: TGTGCCAGCAGTAACCGGGGGACGGGGCTGTTTTTT; V gene: TRBV13; D gene: .; clone size: .; J gene: TRBJ2-2
CDR3 protein: CAIRTGTREQFF; CDR3 DNA: TGTGCCATCAGGACAGGGACCCGTGAGCAGTTCTTC; V gene: TRBV10-3; D gene: TRBD1; clone size: .; J gene: TRBJ2-1
CDR3 protein: CASSLQNQNEKLFF; CDR3 DNA: TGTGCCAGCAGCTTGCAGAACCAAAATGAAAAACTGTTTTTT; V gene: TRBV5-6; D gene: .; clone size: few; J gene: TRBJ1-4
CDR3 protein: CAVVENTEAFF; CDR3 DNA: TGTGCGGTGGTAGAGAACACTGAAGCTTTCTTT; V gene: TRBV19; D gene: .; clone size: .; J gene: TRBJ1-1